Below, 17 T cell receptor beta chains from the same sample are listed, as sequenced in a study of blood T cells in healthy people across ages. Using a J-beta primer mix together with a sample-barcoded 5' primer, a second PCR was run for roughly 6 to 12 cycles. MiXCR, applied by TCRdb to the 5' RACE reads, yields one record per CDR3 protein. The sample records about 750,000 distinct CDR3 sequences, roughly 53% being singletons. The sequencing input was blood. The source of these receptors is a man older than 75 in good health.

The chain links TRBV21-1 to TRBJ2-7; TRBD2, the table's D call, was not compared with the DNA. TRBV21-1 is listed as a pseudogene. The CDR3 covers 16 residues. CDR3 sequence: CASSKTADDPLNEQYF. In DNA form, the CDR3 reads TGTGCCAGCAGCAAAACAGCGGACGACCCGCTTAACGAGCAGTACTTC.

DNA of the CDR3: TGTGCCAGCAGCTTAAATAGAGGTGGCTACACCTTC. Translating gives CASSLNRGGYTF. The chain employs TRBV7-2 and TRBJ1-2; D unclear. The CDR3 length is 12 residues. The V end lost 2 bases, the J end lost 7 bases, and 8 bases lay between the germline ends. Germline CDR1 and CDR2: SGHTA and FQGNSA.

The chain recombines TRBV9 with TRBJ2-3, with D tentatively TRBD1 or TRBD2 (5 bases each). The germline gives CDR1 SGDLS, CDR2 YYNGEE. There are 19 residues in the CDR3. Trimming removed 4 bases from V and 14 bases from J, with 38 bases in between. The CDR3 DNA reads TGTGCCAGCAGCACCCGGGACGGTTACGACCCTCAACGGCCCAGATACGCGTATTTT. This translates into CASSTRDGYDPQRPRYAYF. The variable domain in full, with the rest retrieved from reference TRBV9 and TRBJ2-3, is DSGVTQTPKHLITATGQRVTLRCSPRSGDLSVYWYQQSLDQGLQFLIQYYNGEERAKGNILERFSAQQFPDLHSELNLSSLELGDSALYFCASSTRDGYDPQRPRYAYFGPGTRLTVL.

The V and J genes are TRBV28 and TRBJ1-2; D unresolved. The CDR3 extends over 11 amino acids. Trimming took 5 bases from V and 4 from J, leaving 5 bases between them. Per germline, CDR1 MDHEN and CDR2 SYDVKM. CDR3 DNA: TGTGCCAGCAGTAACCGCTATGGCTACACCTTC. This sequence encodes CASSNRYGYTF.

The genes are TRBV5-5 and TRBJ2-3; D tentatively fits TRBD1 or TRBD2 (5 bases each). V gave up 4 bases and J gave up 14 bases, with 26 bases separating them. The CDR3 has 15 residues. Germline V CDR1 and CDR2: SGHKS, YYEKEE (reference sequence). CDR3 DNA: TGTGCCAGCAGCCCCGGGACGGCAGAGCACAGAGACGCGTATTTT. Its protein is CASSPGTAEHRDAYF. Combining the CDR3 with reference TRBV5-5 and TRBJ2-3 gives the whole variable domain DAGVTQSPTHLIKTRGQQVTLRCSPISGHKSVSWYQQVLGQGPQFIFQYYEKEERGRGNFPDRFSARQFPNYSSELNVNALLLGDSALYLCASSPGTAEHRDAYFGPGTRLTVL.

This sequence joins TRBV5-1 and TRBJ1-2, with 7 bases aligning to TRBD1. Germline V gene data show CDR1 as SGHRS and CDR2 as YFSETQ. The junction had 9 bases not matched to a gene; V was cut back by 1 base and J by 6 bases. This CDR3 comprises 15 residues. CDR3 DNA sequence: TGCGCCAGCAGCTTGTACATAGGGGGCGCGGATGGCTACACCTTC. This translates into CASSLYIGGADGYTF. The whole variable domain, filled in from reference TRBV5-1 and TRBJ1-2, reads KAGVTQTPRYLIKTRGQQVTLSCSPISGHRSVSWYQQTPGQGLQFLFEYFSETQRNKGNFPGRFSGRQFSNSRSEMNVSTLELGDSALYLCASSLYIGGADGYTFGSGTRLTVV.

The genes are TRBV5-1 and TRBJ2-3; either TRBD1 or TRBD2 may supply D (6 bases each). Trimming removed 6 bases from V and 2 bases from J, with 10 bases in between. The CDR3 loop spans 13 amino acids. Germline assignment: CDR1 SGHRS and CDR2 YFSETQ. The CDR3 loop is CASKPGATDTQYF. In DNA, the CDR3 is TGCGCCAGCAAACCGGGGGCCACAGATACGCAGTATTTT.

Remarks on this clonotype: Because the CDR3's place on the DNA is in doubt, the DNA is left out and the CDR3 is given as listed by TCRdb. The chain carries TRBV10-3 and TRBJ2-3; the table calls TRBD2, which could not be checked here. The V gene's germline CDR1 is ENHRY and CDR2 SYGVKD. 16 amino acids form the CDR3, both terminal residues included. CDR3 in amino acids: CAISESVGGGTTDAYF.

The CDR3 region is CSVAPQGLNEKLFF. In nucleotides, the CDR3 is TGCAGCGTTGCCCCGCAGGGTTTGAATGAAAAACTGTTTTTT. The chain has TRBV29-1 and TRBJ1-4; tentative D call: TRBD1 (5 bases). V dropped 4 bases and J dropped 5 bases, with 14 bases sitting between them. The length of the CDR3 is 14 residues. Germline loops: CDR1 SQVTM, CDR2 ANQGSEA. Supplemented by reference TRBV29-1 and TRBJ1-4, the full variable domain reads SAVISQKPSRDICQRGTSLTIQCQVDSQVTMMFWYRQQPGQSLTLIATANQGSEATYESGFVIDKFPISRPNLTFSTLTVSNMSPEDSSIYLCSVAPQGLNEKLFFGSGTQLSVL.

V is TRBV11-2 and J is TRBJ2-1, with D possibly being TRBD2 (7 bases). Per germline, CDR1 SGHAT and CDR2 FQNNGV. V lost 2 bases and J lost 4, with 27 bases in between. The CDR3 totals 20 residues. As DNA, the CDR3 is TGTGCCAGCAGCTTAAGTAAGGGGGGAGGGCTAGCGGCGACTTACAATGAGCAGTTCTTC. Translated, it gives CASSLSKGGGLAATYNEQFF.

The chain is built from TRBV29-1 and TRBJ2-1, with 8 bases identical to TRBD1. After removal of 6 bases from V and 7 bases from J, the junction contained 11 bases not matched to a gene. This CDR3 contains 14 residues. Germline loops: CDR1 SQVTM, CDR2 ANQGSEA. The CDR3 DNA follows: TGCAGCGTAGCACGTCAGGGGGCGCGTAATGAGCAGTTCTTC. Translated: CSVARQGARNEQFF.

The chain recombines TRBV4-1 with TRBJ2-6; TRBD2 matches 8 bases. After removal of 1 base from V and 4 bases from J, the junction contained 9 bases not matched to a gene. The CDR3 length is 18 residues. Germline V gene lookup returns CDR1 MGHRA and CDR2 YSYEKL. CDR3 amino acids: CASSQGVGGVIGANVLTF. DNA of the CDR3: TGCGCCAGCAGCCAAGGGGTCGGGGGGGTGATCGGGGCCAACGTCCTGACTTTC.

The chain combines TRBV28 with TRBJ2-3; TRBD1 might be the D (6 bases). Germline V gene lookup returns CDR1 MDHEN and CDR2 SYDVKM. Trimming stripped 7 bases from V and 7 bases from J, with 9 bases between. This CDR3 has 11 amino acids. The CDR3 loop reads CASTQGNTQYF. The CDR3 bases are TGTGCCAGCACTCAGGGGAATACGCAGTATTTT.

The chain couples TRBV10-1 to TRBJ2-1, with 8 bases matching TRBD1. The CDR3 extends over 16 amino acids. V trimming: 9 bases; J trimming: 6 bases; junction bases outside the gene matches: 16. The V gene's germline CDR1 is WNHNN and CDR2 SYGVQD (reference sequence). CDR3 nucleotide sequence: TGCGCCAGGGAGGGGACAGGTATACCTCGGAGCAATGAGCAGTTCTTC. Amino acids: CAREGTGIPRSNEQFF.

The V gene is TRBV5-5, the J gene TRBJ2-3; 7 nucleotides line up with TRBD2. Looked up from germline, CDR1 is SGHKS and CDR2 is YYEKEE (reference sequence). V shed 4 bases and J 14 bases; nucleotides not matched to a gene: 16. This CDR3 comprises 14 residues. CDR3 loop: CASSAPSGVRYAYF. The CDR3 DNA reads TGTGCCAGCAGCGCTCCCAGCGGGGTAAGATACGCGTATTTT.

A note on this clonotype: The junction shows a germline mismatch at one end, possibly a read error. The V call is TRBV7-7, the J call TRBJ2-2; D is uncertain. CDR1 is SSHAT and CDR2 is FNYEAQ in the germline V gene (reference sequence). This CDR3 contains 15 residues. CDR3 region: CASSFAGPYTGELFF. CDR3 coding DNA: TGTGCTAGCAGCTTTGCCGGCCCATACACCGGGGAGCTGTTTTTT.

The table lists this clonotype with a count of one. The V and J genes are TRBV20-1 and TRBJ2-1; D gene uncertain. This CDR3 contains 16 residues. Germline CDR1 reads DFQATT; CDR2 reads SNEGSKA (reference sequence). Deletions cut 4 bases from V and 4 bases from J, with 20 bases between. The CDR3 coding sequence is TGCAGTGCTACTTCATCCGGGTCACGAACTTACAATGAGCAGTTCTTC. Protein sequence: CSATSSGSRTYNEQFF.